Below are 23 T cell receptor beta chains sequenced from a single sample in a study of CD8+CD57+ T cells in acquired aplastic anemia. Selection for sequencing was limited to patients who had shown CD8+CD57+ cell expansion by flow cytometry. CDR3 and TCR beta VDJ profiling relied on genomic DNA as the template. MiXCR, applied by TCRdb to the reads, yields one record per CDR3 protein. The sample shows under 350,000 distinct CDR3 sequences, approximately 60% of them seen only once. The sequencing sample was made of sorted CD4+, CD8+, or CD8+CD57+ T cells (not recorded which) from PBMCs. Receptors were obtained from a human donor with aplastic anemia.

V is TRBV7-2 and J is TRBJ1-5, with D uncertain. Germline loops: CDR1 SGHTA, CDR2 FQGNSA. V lost 6 bases and J 2 bases, leaving 8 bases between the germline ends. The CDR3 spans 13 residues. The CDR3: CASSGRGNQPQHF. CDR3 in DNA: TGTGCCAGCAGTGGAAGAGGCAATCAGCCCCAGCATTTT.

J is TRBJ2-3 and V is TRBV7-3; D remains ambiguous. V lost 3 bases to trimming and J lost 6 bases, with 19 bases between them. Germline CDR1 and CDR2: SGHTA and FQGTGA. The length of the CDR3 is 16 residues. CDR3: CASSLQRGNSRDTQYF. The CDR3 nucleotides are TGTGCCAGCAGCTTGCAACGCGGTAATAGCAGGGATACGCAGTATTTT.

This clonotype was found a few times. The chain carries TRBV7-2 and TRBJ1-2, with a tentative D call TRBD1 (5 bases). The V gene lost 5 bases and the J gene lost 4 bases, with 14 bases spanning the gap. Germline V CDR1 and CDR2: SGHTA, FQGNSA. The CDR3 contains 14 residues. In DNA form, the CDR3 reads TGTGCCAGCAGCACCAGGACACCGATCTATGGCTACACCTTC. The encoded protein is CASSTRTPIYGYTF.

This clonotype was seen many times. The chain uses TRBV12-3 or TRBV12-4 and TRBJ2-5, with 8 bases fitting TRBD1. This CDR3 region has 15 residues. J lost 2 bases, V lost 5 bases, and 7 bases had no gene match. DNA of the CDR3: TGTGCCAGCAGTATGCAGGGGGCGAGGCAAGAGACCCAGTACTTC. It specifies CASSMQGARQETQYF.

Details on this clonotype: Since the CDR3 does not end with the conserved phenylalanine or tryptophan, this likely comes from a read error. V is TRBV7-9 and J is TRBJ1-5; tentatively, D is TRBD1 (5 bases). This CDR3 comprises 14 residues. Germline V gene lookup returns CDR1 SEHNR and CDR2 FQNEAQ (reference sequence). V shed 4 bases and J shed 2 bases, with 9 bases lying between them. This CDR3 is CASSWGTGNQPQHL. CDR3 DNA sequence: TGTGCCAGCAGCTGGGGGACCGGCAATCAGCCCCAGCATTTG.

This clonotype was counted many times. The gene calls are TRBV19 and TRBJ1-5; D possibly corresponds to TRBD1 (6 bases). V was cut by 3 bases and J by 2 bases, with 14 bases left in between. CDR3 length: 16 residues. CDR1 LNHDA and CDR2 SQIVND come from the germline V gene (reference sequence). The CDR3 region has the DNA TGTGCCAGTAGTATCTGGGGGCAGGCTCGCAATCAGCCCCAGCATTTT. Its protein product is CASSIWGQARNQPQHF.

This clonotype was seen many times. The chain has TRBV12-3 or TRBV12-4 and TRBJ1-1, with D uncertain. V was pared by 6 bases and J by 4 bases, with 12 bases between. This CDR3 contains 13 residues. In DNA form, the CDR3 reads TGTGCCAGCAGAAACTACCCGAGCACTGAAGCTTTCTTT. Translation gives CASRNYPSTEAFF.

The J gene is TRBJ2-1, the V gene TRBV5-1; D unresolved. With the DNA end fitting TRBJ2-7 better, the J assignment may be wrong. This CDR3 has 13 residues. The germline CDR1 and CDR2 sequences are SGHRS and YFSETQ. The CDR3 DNA reads TGCGCCAGCACCGCTGAGTACCACAACGAGCAGTACTTC. Translating it yields CASTAEYHNEQYF.

Ten or more counts support this clonotype. V is TRBV7-3 and J is TRBJ1-6, with D maybe TRBD1 (5 bases). Trimming cost V 4 bases and J 9 bases, with 16 bases left between them. CDR3 length: 15 amino acids. Germline V gives CDR1 SGHTA, CDR2 FQGTGA. The CDR3 nucleotides read TGTGCCAGCAGCTCGTTTGGGGGGGTTGGTTCACCCCTCCACTTT. This encodes CASSSFGGVGSPLHF.

This clonotype was counted many times. V and J are TRBV7-2 and TRBJ1-6; 7 bases fit TRBD1. V gave up 5 bases and J gave up 4 bases; unmatched junction bases: 2. The CDR3 sequence is 14 residues long. Germline CDR1 is SGHTA and CDR2 is FQGNSA. CDR3 sequence (DNA): TGTGCCAGCAGCCCGACAGGGTATAATTCACCCCTCCACTTT. Its translation: CASSPTGYNSPLHF. Looking up the rest from reference TRBV7-2 and TRBJ1-6 gives the full variable domain: GAGVSQSPSNKVTEKGKDVELRCDPISGHTALYWYRQSLGQGLEFLIYFQGNSAPDKSGLPSDRFSAERTGGSVSTLTIQRTQQEDSAVYLCASSPTGYNSPLHFGNGTRLTVT.

The chain employs TRBV10-3 and TRBJ2-7; D unclear. CDR1 and CDR2 from the germline V gene are ENHRY and SYGVKD. Trimming stripped 4 bases from V and 2 bases from J, with 9 bases between. The CDR3 is 13 residues long. This chain's CDR3 is CAISGPETYEQYF. CDR3 in DNA: TGTGCCATCAGTGGCCCAGAAACCTACGAGCAGTACTTC.

This chain joins TRBV24-1 and TRBJ1-2, with D possibly being TRBD1 (5 bases). CDR1 is KGHDR, CDR2 SFDVKD, per germline. Trimming left V 5 bases short and J 6 bases short, with 12 bases between. The CDR3 is 13 residues long. The CDR3, as DNA: TGTGCCACCAGTGGTTGGGGGGACCATGGCTACACCTTC. It translates to CATSGWGDHGYTF.

This clonotype was counted many times. This chain uses TRBV28 with TRBJ1-2; 8 bases match TRBD1. Losses at the gene ends were 4 bases for V and 4 bases for J; bases not matched to a gene: 5. This CDR3 comprises 14 residues. Germline V gene data show CDR1 as MDHEN and CDR2 as SYDVKM. CDR3 sequence (DNA): TGTGCCAGCAGTTATAGGGACAGGCCCTATGGCTACACCTTC. Its translation is CASSYRDRPYGYTF.

The genes are TRBV7-3 and TRBJ1-2; D gene ambiguous. This CDR3 comprises 13 residues. Deletions cut 5 bases from V and 4 bases from J, with 11 bases between. Germline loops: CDR1 SGHTA, CDR2 FQGTGA. CDR3 amino acids: CASSPPDGYGYTF. CDR3 DNA: TGTGCCAGCAGCCCGCCGGACGGCTATGGCTACACCTTC. Based on the CDR3 plus reference TRBV7-3 and TRBJ1-2, the full variable domain is GAGVSQTPSNKVTEKGKYVELRCDPISGHTALYWYRQSLGQGPEFLIYFQGTGAADDSGLPNDRFFAVRPEGSVSTLKIQRTERGDSAVYLCASSPPDGYGYTFGSGTRLTVV.

This clonotype was counted ten times or more. This rearrangement joins TRBV15 to TRBJ1-1; 10 bases fit TRBD1. The CDR3 covers 16 residues. Trimming took 3 bases from V and 1 from J; bases not matched to a gene: 5. Germline-derived CDR1 and CDR2 are LNHNV and YYDKDF (reference sequence). In DNA, the CDR3 is TGTGCCACCAGCAGGGACAGGGGGACCCAGAACACTGAAGCTTTCTTT. Amino acid sequence: CATSRDRGTQNTEAFF.

This sequence joins TRBV2 and TRBJ1-2, with 8 bases aligning to TRBD1. Per germline, CDR1 SNHLY and CDR2 FYNNEI. V lost 7 bases and J lost 0; bases outside the gene matches: 10. The CDR3 runs to 16 residues. CDR3 sequence reads: CASNPDRVITNYGYTF. The CDR3 DNA is TGTGCCAGCAATCCGGACAGGGTTATCACTAACTATGGCTACACCTTC.

V gene TRBV10-2 combines with J gene TRBJ2-3, with D tentatively TRBD2 (5 bases). With 4 bases removed from V and 0 bases from J, the gap between germline ends came to 11 bases. The CDR3 sequence is 15 residues long. The V gene's germline CDR1 is WSHSY and CDR2 SAAADI. The CDR3 reads CASSALGASTDTQYF. In nucleotides, the CDR3 is TGCGCCAGCAGTGCCTTGGGAGCCAGCACAGATACGCAGTATTTT.

In its sample, this clonotype was seen many times. The chain carries TRBV12-3 or TRBV12-4 and TRBJ1-3; D is uncertain. V was pared by 5 bases and J by 0 bases, with 8 bases between. The CDR3 sequence is 14 residues long. For the CDR3, the DNA is TGTGCCAGCAGTAAGACAAGCTCTGGAAACACCATATATTTT. This gives the protein CASSKTSSGNTIYF.

The chain couples TRBV20-1 to TRBJ2-5; 7 bases map to TRBD2. V was clipped by 6 bases and J by 3 bases; unmatched bases: 13. The germline V gene has CDR1 DFQATT and CDR2 SNEGSKA (reference sequence). This CDR3 contains 15 residues. The CDR3 sequence is CSAEDGGRGKETQYF. The CDR3, as DNA: TGCAGTGCGGAGGATGGGGGGAGGGGAAAAGAGACCCAGTACTTC.

Ten or more counts support this clonotype. The chain employs TRBV11-1 and TRBJ2-1, with TRBD1 identical over 8 bases. CDR3 length equals 13 residues. V lost 5 bases to trimming and J lost 9 bases; unmatched junction nucleotides: 6. Germline loops: CDR1 SGHAT, CDR2 FQDESV (reference sequence). The CDR3 DNA reads as TGTGCCAGCAGCCAGGGGGCAGCGGGTGAGCAGTTCTTC. It encodes CASSQGAAGEQFF.

Worth noting for this clonotype: At one of its ends the junction is not consistent with the germline gene, which may arise from a read error. The gene calls are TRBV6-1 and TRBJ1-2; D not resolved. The CDR3 has 13 residues. Germline CDR1 is MNHNS and CDR2 is SASEGT. The DNA for the CDR3 is TGCGCCAGCAGTGAGGGCCGTTCCTATGGCTACACCTTC. Translating gives CASSEGRSYGYTF.

This clonotype was counted many times. The chain recombines TRBV7-8 with TRBJ2-3; TRBD2 matches 12 bases. Germline-derived CDR1 and CDR2 are SGHVS and FQNEAQ. The length of the CDR3 is 15 residues. V lost 5 bases to trimming and J lost 5 bases; unmatched junction nucleotides: 5. As DNA, the CDR3 is TGTGCCAGCAGCGTCCTAGCGGGAGGGCGAGATACGCAGTATTTT. Its protein product is CASSVLAGGRDTQYF. The whole variable domain, remainder taken from reference TRBV7-8 and TRBJ2-3, is GAGVSQSPRYKVAKRGQDVALRCDPISGHVSLFWYQQALGQGPEFLTYFQNEAQLDKSGLPSDRFFAERPEGSVSTLKIQRTQQEDSAVYLCASSVLAGGRDTQYFGPGTRLTVL.

Turning to this clonotype: This may arise from a read error, as a much more abundant clone is one base away. The CDR3 is CASSQSGREGYEQYF. The CDR3 region has the DNA TGTGCCAGCAGCCAAAGTGGCAGGGAGGGCTACGAGCAGTACTTC. The chain combines TRBV7-9 with TRBJ2-7, with 7 bases matching TRBD2. Germline trimming cut 5 bases from V and 3 bases from J; bases unmatched to any gene: 10. Germline CDR1 is SEHNR and CDR2 is FQNEAQ (reference sequence). The CDR3 is made up of 15 amino acids. Drawing the rest from reference TRBV7-9 and TRBJ2-7, the complete variable domain is DTGVSQNPRHKITKRGQNVTFRCDPISEHNRLYWYRQTLGQGPEFLTYFQNEAQLEKSRLLSDRFSAERPKGSFSTLEIQRTEQGDSAMYLCASSQSGREGYEQYFGPGTRLTVT.